The 6 T cell receptor beta chains in this list originate from one sample, sequenced in a study of T cells in Graves' hyperthyroidism and ophthalmopathy. Amplification of TCR beta CDR3 regions used RNA as the template. The study used the HTBI primer set for a first-round RT-PCR of the TCR CDR3. TCRdb re-derived calls from the multiplex PCR reads in MiXCR, one entry per CDR3 protein. Of about 500,000 distinct CDR3 sequences in the sample, approximately 15% are singletons; the top ten hold 18%. Sequencing was carried out using blood. The origin of the receptors is a woman aged 18-29 years with Graves' hyperthyroidism.

This rearrangement joins TRBV7-9 to TRBJ1-6; D possibly corresponds to TRBD1 (5 bases). The CDR3 length is 14 residues. CDR1 is SEHNR, CDR2 FQNEAQ, per germline (reference sequence). The ends were cut back, 1 base at V and 12 bases at J, with 13 bases in the middle. CDR3 in DNA: TGTGCCAGCAGCTTAGACGGGGACCGGGGACCCCTCCACTTT. Encoded protein: CASSLDGDRGPLHF.

This clonotype showed up just a few times. The chain has TRBV18 and TRBJ2-5; D unclear. Trimming left V 0 bases short and J 5 bases short, with 4 bases between. Germline loops: CDR1 KGHSH, CDR2 LQKENI. This CDR3 contains 12 residues. CDR3 amino acids: CASSPPIETQYF. The CDR3 coding sequence is TGTGCCAGCTCACCACCGATTGAGACCCAGTACTTC.

This clonotype was seen only a few times. The chain combines TRBV4-1 with TRBJ2-7, with D possibly matching TRBD2 (6 bases). CDR1 and CDR2 from the germline V gene are MGHRA and YSYEKL. V was cut by 0 bases and J by 2 bases, with 17 bases left in between. This CDR3 is 17 amino acids long. The CDR3 loop is CASSQEEGMQVPYEQYF. The CDR3 DNA sequence: TGCGCCAGCAGCCAAGAGGAGGGGATGCAAGTCCCCTACGAGCAGTACTTC.

The rearrangement joins TRBV12-3 or TRBV12-4 to TRBJ1-5; D possibly corresponds to TRBD1 (6 bases). Trimming removed 7 bases at V and 0 bases at J, with 10 bases between. The length of the CDR3 is 14 residues. As DNA, the CDR3 is TGTGCCAGCATCTTAGGGGGTAGCAATCAGCCCCAGCATTTT. Residues: CASILGGSNQPQHF.

In its sample, this clonotype was seen many times. The gene calls are TRBV28 and TRBJ2-1, with 13 bases identical to TRBD2. This CDR3 has 16 residues. The ends lost 4 bases at V and 7 bases at J; junction bases unmatched: 7. Germline V gene sequence: CDR1 MDHEN, CDR2 SYDVKM. CDR3 in DNA: TGTGCCAGCAGTTCAGCCGGGACTAGCGGGATGAATGAGCAGTTCTTC. This gives the protein CASSSAGTSGMNEQFF.

This clonotype was counted at least ten times. DNA of the CDR3: TGTGCCAGCAGGAAAGACCTGACTGTTACCTACGAGCAGTACTTC. Translated: CASRKDLTVTYEQYF. The chain employs TRBV28 and TRBJ2-7; D gene unclear. From germline, CDR1 is MDHEN and CDR2 SYDVKM. V gave up 6 bases and J gave up 2 bases, with 17 bases separating them. CDR3 length equals 15 residues. Complete variable domain (other parts from reference TRBV28 and TRBJ2-7): DVKVTQSSRYLVKRTGEKVFLECVQDMDHENMFWYRQDPGLGLRLIYFSYDVKMKEKGDIPEGYSVSREKKERFSLILESASTNQTSMYLCASRKDLTVTYEQYFGPGTRLTVT.